Presented here are 3 T cell receptor beta chains from one specimen sequenced in a study of T cells in Graves' hyperthyroidism and ophthalmopathy. Researchers took RNA transcripts and amplified the TCR beta CDR3 regions from them. First-round RT-PCR with HTBI primers amplified the TCR CDR3 region. TCRdb reprocessed the multiplex PCR reads via MiXCR and lists one record per CDR3 protein. The repertoire has a few hundred thousand distinct CDR3 sequences, around 21% of them found once; the top ten carry less than 30%. The specimen sequenced was blood. The receptors stem from a young man with Graves' hyperthyroidism.

In this sample, this clonotype turned up many times. The rearrangement joins TRBV6-5 to TRBJ2-5; D might be TRBD2 (5 bases). From germline, CDR1 is MNHEY and CDR2 SVGAGI. This CDR3 is built from 15 residues. Trimming cost V 0 bases and J 3 bases, with 11 bases left between them. CDR3 nucleotides: TGTGCCAGCAGTTACTCCTCGACGGGAAAAGAGACCCAGTACTTC. It yields the protein CASSYSSTGKETQYF.

The sample holds many counts of this clonotype. The conserved phenylalanine or tryptophan normally closing the CDR3 is absent here, so this likely arose from a read error. The DNA is omitted, as the CDR3 cannot be located on it reliably, and the CDR3 follows TCRdb's listing. The gene calls are TRBV27 and TRBJ2-7. CDR1 MNHEY and CDR2 SMNVEV come from the germline V gene (reference sequence). The CDR3 length is 8 residues, termini included. CDR3 protein: CASTILGS.

This clonotype was seen more than once but under ten times. The chain carries TRBV10-3 and TRBJ2-7; 9 nucleotides align to TRBD1. The J segment lost 1 base and the V segment lost 10 bases, leaving 11 bases of the junction unmatched. Germline loops: CDR1 ENHRY, CDR2 SYGVKD. This CDR3 is 15 amino acids long. CDR3 region: CATRDRDFSSYEQYF. CDR3 coding DNA: TGTGCCACCCGGGACAGGGACTTTTCTTCCTACGAGCAGTACTTC.